This T cell receptor beta chain is drawn from a study of blood T cell repertoires in COVID-19. About the research overall: Acute and convalescent COVID-19 samples came from the United States, Italy and Spain. The analysed material was cDNA or gDNA that came from T cells, B-cell-depleted T cells, or PBMCs.

The CDR3 runs to 14 residues. Germline CDR1 reads SNHLY; CDR2 reads FYNNEI. Trimming cost V 5 bases and J 6 bases, with 16 bases left between them. Sequenced by immunoSEQ multiplex PCR; TCRdb stores in-frame clones only, minus some. The table records roughly 250,000 clones, about 86% of them present only once. The specimen sequenced was peripheral blood. The genes are TRBV2 and TRBJ1-2; the D is unclear. This clonotype was sampled from a middle-aged man with active or convalescent COVID-19. CDR3 residues: CASSLGWQEDGYTF. The CDR3 region has the DNA TGTGCCAGCAGTTTAGGATGGCAGGAGGATGGCTACACCTTC.